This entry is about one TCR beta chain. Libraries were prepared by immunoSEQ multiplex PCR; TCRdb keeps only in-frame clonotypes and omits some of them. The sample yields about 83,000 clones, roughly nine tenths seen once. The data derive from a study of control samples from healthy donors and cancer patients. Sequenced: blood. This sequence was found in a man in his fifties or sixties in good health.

The chain's CDR3 is CASSLGLPDHNEKLFF. CDR3 sequence (DNA): TGTGCCAGCAGCTTAGGCCTCCCGGATCATAATGAAAAACTGTTTTTT. The chain carries TRBV7-9 and TRBJ1-4; D unclear. V was pared by 1 base and J by 4 bases, with 13 bases between. Germline CDR1 and CDR2: SEHNR and FQNEAQ (reference sequence). This CDR3 has 16 residues.